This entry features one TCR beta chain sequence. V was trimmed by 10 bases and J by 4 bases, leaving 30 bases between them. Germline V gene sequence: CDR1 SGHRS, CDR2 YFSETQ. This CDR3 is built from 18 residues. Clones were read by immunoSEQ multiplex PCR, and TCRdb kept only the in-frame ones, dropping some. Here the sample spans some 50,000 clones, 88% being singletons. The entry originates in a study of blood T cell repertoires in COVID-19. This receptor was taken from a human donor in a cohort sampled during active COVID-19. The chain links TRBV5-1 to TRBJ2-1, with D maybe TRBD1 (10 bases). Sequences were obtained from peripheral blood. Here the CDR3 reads CALTGTGDAGGVYNEQFF. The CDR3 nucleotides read TGCGCCCTCACAGGGACAGGGGACGCGGGAGGGGTTTACAATGAGCAGTTCTTC. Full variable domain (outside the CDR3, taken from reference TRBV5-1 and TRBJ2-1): KAGVTQTPRYLIKTRGQQVTLSCSPISGHRSVSWYQQTPGQGLQFLFEYFSETQRNKGNFPGRFSGRQFSNSRSEMNVSTLELGDSALYLCALTGTGDAGGVYNEQFFGPGTRLTVL.